The clone carrying this T cell receptor (beta chain) was counted at least ten times. Antigen unknown. TCRdb called the multiplex PCR reads again in MiXCR, with one record for every CDR3 protein. The sample records some 85,000 distinct CDR3 sequences, roughly 28% being singletons. V lost 7 bases and J 6 bases, leaving 10 bases between the germline ends. This CDR3 contains 11 residues. Per germline, CDR1 LNHDA and CDR2 SQIVND (reference sequence). Axillary draining lymph nodes of breast cancer patients supplied the node samples. These data belong to a study of breast tumors, draining lymph nodes, adjacent tissues. Overall study findings and caveats: Data fit most tumor T cells coming from lymph node, expanding in tumor.

The sequence was obtained from a female donor with breast cancer. Some clones in this sample may be carry-over from other donors' samples. Source material: axillary lymph node tissue. The chain combines TRBV19 with TRBJ2-7; the D is unclear. CDR3 nucleotide sequence: TGTGCCAGTACTGCTGGTGGCGAGCAGTACTTC. Protein sequence: CASTAGGEQYF.